This section outlines one T cell receptor (beta chain) sequence together with its context. Its specificity is unknown. Within the sample, other DNA sequences also encode this same CDR3. This sample is drawn from a study of cytomegalovirus exposure and HLA in healthy donors. Profiling relied on immunoSEQ multiplex PCR, and the TCRdb table lists in-frame clones only, not all of them. The table has fewer than 250,000 clones, 85% to 90% seen once; the top ten hold about 3%. Findings and caveats of the study: Reportedly, cytomegalovirus status was diagnosed with high sensitivity and specificity.

From germline, CDR1 is SGHRS and CDR2 YFSETQ. Trimming took 0 bases from V and 3 from J, leaving 9 bases between them. This CDR3 is 14 amino acids long. This clonotype originated in a man in his late teens or twenties in good health and CMV-seronegative. This sequence joins TRBV5-1 and TRBJ2-5; possible D gene TRBD2, 6 bases. Sequenced input: PBMCs. CDR3 region: CASSLGSGKETQYF. CDR3 DNA sequence: TGCGCCAGCAGCTTGGGTAGCGGAAAAGAGACCCAGTACTTC.